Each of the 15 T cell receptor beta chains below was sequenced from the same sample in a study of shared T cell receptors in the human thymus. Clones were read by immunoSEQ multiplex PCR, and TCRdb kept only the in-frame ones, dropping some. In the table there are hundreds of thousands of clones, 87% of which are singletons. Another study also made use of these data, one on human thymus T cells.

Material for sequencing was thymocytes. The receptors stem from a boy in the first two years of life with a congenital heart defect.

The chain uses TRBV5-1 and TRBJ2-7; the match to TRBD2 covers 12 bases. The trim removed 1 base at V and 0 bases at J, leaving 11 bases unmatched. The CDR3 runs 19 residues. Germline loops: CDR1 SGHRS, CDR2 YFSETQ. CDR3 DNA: TGCGCCAGCAGCTTGTCCGTTGAGACTAGCGGGAGCGCCTCCTACGAGCAGTACTTC. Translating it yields CASSLSVETSGSASYEQYF.

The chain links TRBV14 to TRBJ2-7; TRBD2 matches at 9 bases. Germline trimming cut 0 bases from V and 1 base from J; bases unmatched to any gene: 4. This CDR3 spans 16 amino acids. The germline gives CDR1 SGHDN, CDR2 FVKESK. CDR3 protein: CASSQDRAGGSYEQYF. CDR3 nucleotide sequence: TGTGCCAGCAGCCAAGATAGGGCGGGAGGGTCCTACGAGCAGTACTTC.

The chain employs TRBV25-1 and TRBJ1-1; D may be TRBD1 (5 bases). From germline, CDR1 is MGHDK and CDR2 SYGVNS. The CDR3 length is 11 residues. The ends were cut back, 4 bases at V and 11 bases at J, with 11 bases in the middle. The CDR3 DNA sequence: TGTGCCAGCAGTGGTGGGACTGGGGCTTTCTTT. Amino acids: CASSGGTGAFF.

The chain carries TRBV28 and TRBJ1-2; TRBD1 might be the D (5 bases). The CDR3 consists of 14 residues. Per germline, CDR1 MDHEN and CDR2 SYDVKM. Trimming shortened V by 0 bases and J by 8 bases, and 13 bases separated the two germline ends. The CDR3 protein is CASSLWGRVEGYTF. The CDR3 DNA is TGTGCCAGCAGTTTATGGGGCAGGGTTGAGGGCTACACCTTC.

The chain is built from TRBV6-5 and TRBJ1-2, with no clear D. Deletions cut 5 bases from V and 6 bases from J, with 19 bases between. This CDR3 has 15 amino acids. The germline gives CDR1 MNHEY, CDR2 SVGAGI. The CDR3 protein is CASSLQSGESDGYTF. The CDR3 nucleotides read TGTGCCAGCAGTCTCCAAAGTGGGGAGAGCGATGGCTACACCTTC.

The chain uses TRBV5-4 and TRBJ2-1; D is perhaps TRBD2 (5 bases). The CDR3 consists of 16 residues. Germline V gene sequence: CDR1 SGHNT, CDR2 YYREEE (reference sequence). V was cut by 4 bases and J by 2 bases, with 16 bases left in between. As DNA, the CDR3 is TGTGCCAGCAGCCAACACGCGGGTTTAACCTACAATGAGCAGTTCTTC. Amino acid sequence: CASSQHAGLTYNEQFF.

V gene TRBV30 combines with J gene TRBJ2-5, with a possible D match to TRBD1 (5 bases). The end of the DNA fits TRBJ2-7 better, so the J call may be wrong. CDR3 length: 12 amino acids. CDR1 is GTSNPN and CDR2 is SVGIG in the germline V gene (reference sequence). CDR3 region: CAGRQLPYEQYF. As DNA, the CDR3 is TGTGCCGGTCGACAGCTTCCCTACGAGCAGTACTTC.

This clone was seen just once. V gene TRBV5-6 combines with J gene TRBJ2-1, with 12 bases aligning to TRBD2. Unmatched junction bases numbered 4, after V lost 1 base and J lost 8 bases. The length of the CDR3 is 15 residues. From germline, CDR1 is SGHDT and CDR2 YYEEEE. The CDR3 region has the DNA TGTGCCAGCAGCTTGAGGACTAGCGGGGTTCATGAGCAGTTCTTC. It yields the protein CASSLRTSGVHEQFF.

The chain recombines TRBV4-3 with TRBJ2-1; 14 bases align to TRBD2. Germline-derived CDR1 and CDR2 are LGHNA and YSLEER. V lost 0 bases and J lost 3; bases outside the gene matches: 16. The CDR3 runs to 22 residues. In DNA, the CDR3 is TGCGCCAGCAGCCAAGATCTGGGCCTTTGGACTAGCGGGAGGCTCCGCTACAATGAGCAGTTCTTC. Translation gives CASSQDLGLWTSGRLRYNEQFF.

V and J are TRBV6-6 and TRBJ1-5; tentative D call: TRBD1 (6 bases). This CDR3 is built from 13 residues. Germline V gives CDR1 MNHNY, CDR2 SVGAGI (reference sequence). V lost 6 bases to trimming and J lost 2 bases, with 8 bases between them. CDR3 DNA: TGTGCCAGCAGACCAGGGGGCAATCAGCCCCAGCATTTT. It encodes CASRPGGNQPQHF.

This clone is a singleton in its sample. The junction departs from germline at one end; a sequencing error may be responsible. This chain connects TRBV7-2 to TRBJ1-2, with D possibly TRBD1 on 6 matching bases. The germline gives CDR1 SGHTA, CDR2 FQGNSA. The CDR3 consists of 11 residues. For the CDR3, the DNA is TGTGCCAGCAGCTTCTTGGACAGCCCCTCCTTC. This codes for CASSFLDSPSF. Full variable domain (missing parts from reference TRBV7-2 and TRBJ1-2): GAGVSQSPSNKVTEKGKDVELRCDPISGHTALYWYRQSLGQGLEFLIYFQGNSAPDKSGLPSDRFSAERTGGSVSTLTIQRTQQEDSAVYLCASSFLDSPSFGSGTRLTVV.

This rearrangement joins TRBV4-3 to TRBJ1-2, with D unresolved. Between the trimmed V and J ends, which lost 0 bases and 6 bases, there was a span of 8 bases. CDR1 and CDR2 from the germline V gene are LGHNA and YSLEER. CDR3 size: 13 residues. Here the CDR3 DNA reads TGCGCCAGCAGCCAAGATCGGTTAGATGGCTACACCTTC. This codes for CASSQDRLDGYTF.

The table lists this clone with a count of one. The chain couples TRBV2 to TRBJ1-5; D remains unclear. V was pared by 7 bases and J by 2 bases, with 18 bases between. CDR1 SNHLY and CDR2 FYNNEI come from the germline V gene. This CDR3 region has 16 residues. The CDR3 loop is CASTELFLDGNQPQHF. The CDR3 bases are TGTGCCAGCACCGAGTTGTTTCTAGATGGCAATCAGCCCCAGCATTTT.

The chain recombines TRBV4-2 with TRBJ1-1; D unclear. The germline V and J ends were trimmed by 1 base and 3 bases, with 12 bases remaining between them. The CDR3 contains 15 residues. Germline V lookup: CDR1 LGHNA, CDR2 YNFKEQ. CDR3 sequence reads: CASSQVGATHTEAFF. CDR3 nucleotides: TGTGCCAGCAGCCAAGTGGGAGCCACTCACACTGAAGCTTTCTTT.

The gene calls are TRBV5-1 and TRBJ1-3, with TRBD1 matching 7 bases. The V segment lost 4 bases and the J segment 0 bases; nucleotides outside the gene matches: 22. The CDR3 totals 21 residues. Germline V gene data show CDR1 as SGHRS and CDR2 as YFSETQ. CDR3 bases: TGCGCCAGCAGCCCCTCTAGGATACAGGGGAGGACTCCCACCTCTGGAAACACCATATATTTT. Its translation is CASSPSRIQGRTPTSGNTIYF.